This T cell receptor beta chain was sequenced in a study of blood T cells in healthy people across ages. Each sample provided at least 5 micrograms of extracted total RNA. A second 7 to 11 cycle PCR used barcoded and J-beta primers. The authors tagged each cDNA molecule using a template-switch adaptor with 12 random nucleotides. A single record per CDR3 protein comes from TCRdb applying MiXCR to the 5' RACE reads. The sample includes 1.6 million or so distinct CDR3 sequences, approximately 32% of them seen just once. The CDR3 totals 13 residues. From germline, CDR1 is DFQATT and CDR2 SNEGSKA (reference sequence). V lost 6 bases to trimming and J lost 4 bases, with 15 bases between them.

The chain has TRBV20-1 and TRBJ1-2, with a weak D call TRBD1 (6 bases). This TCR was sampled from a woman in her thirties in good health. The sample was blood. The CDR3 loop reads CSATYRAPYGYTF. In DNA, the CDR3 is TGCAGTGCGACCTACAGGGCGCCCTATGGCTACACCTTC.